One sample yielded the 24 T cell receptor beta chains listed below, sequenced in a study of CD8 T cells in Susac syndrome (dated by TCRdb to the late 2010s). Library generation was performed with the immunoSEQ multiplex PCR assay. RNA was extracted with the RNeasy kit and roughly 0.5 to 1 ug was reverse transcribed using random hexamers. TCRdb ran its own pipeline on the public reads, namely fastp trimming at Q25 and MiXCR clone calling, and kept in-frame beta chains. CDR3 protein duplicates are merged, each entry listing the most common genes and DNA. This sample holds around 280,000 distinct CDR3 sequences; roughly 85% were observed only once. The ten largest make up approximately 0.11% of the sample. Sequences were obtained from CD8+ T cells from PBMCs. All receptors derive from a human donor with multiple sclerosis.

V usage is TRBV7-8 and J usage is TRBJ2-5; D is undetermined. Germline-derived CDR1 and CDR2 are SGHVS and FQNEAQ. The CDR3 sequence is 20 residues long. Between the trimmed V and J ends, which lost 5 bases and 4 bases, there was a span of 32 bases. The CDR3 is CASSQPSGPDLPYSGETQYF. Written as DNA, the CDR3 is TGTGCCAGCAGCCAGCCTTCCGGACCAGACCTCCCCTATTCCGGAGAGACCCAGTACTTC.

The V call is TRBV20-1, the J call TRBJ2-1; 7 bases are shared with TRBD2. Germline loops: CDR1 DFQATT, CDR2 SNEGSKA (reference sequence). V lost 4 bases, J lost 3 bases, and 9 bases stayed unmatched. This CDR3 has 15 residues. In DNA, the CDR3 is TGCAGTGCTATCTTAGGGCTAGCGGTCTACAATGAGCAGTTCTTC. As protein: CSAILGLAVYNEQFF.

V is TRBV4-2 and J is TRBJ1-2; maybe TRBD1 (6 bases). The CDR3 spans 15 residues. Germline loops: CDR1 LGHNA, CDR2 YNFKEQ. V gave up 2 bases and J gave up 4 bases, with 14 bases separating them. CDR3 in DNA: TGTGCCAGCAGCCAATCCTTTACAGGGTTCTATGGCTACACCTTC. Protein sequence: CASSQSFTGFYGYTF.

This chain joins TRBV20-1 and TRBJ2-1; 7 bases match TRBD2. Looked up from germline, CDR1 is DFQATT and CDR2 is SNEGSKA (reference sequence). The CDR3 has 13 residues. The ends lost 7 bases at V and 6 bases at J; junction bases unmatched: 9. CDR3 coding DNA: TGCAGTGTCTCCAGCGGGACCCTCAATGAGCAGTTCTTC. This sequence encodes CSVSSGTLNEQFF.

J is TRBJ1-1 and V is TRBV7-9; D gene ambiguous. Germline-derived CDR1 and CDR2 are SEHNR and FQNEAQ (reference sequence). The CDR3 length is 12 residues. Trimming removed 10 bases from V and 1 base from J, with 10 bases in between. CDR3 bases: TGTGCCACTTTACGGGGGAACACTGAAGCTTTCTTT. Translating it yields CATLRGNTEAFF.

This chain joins TRBV14 and TRBJ2-3; possible D gene TRBD2, 5 bases. Germline loops: CDR1 SGHDN, CDR2 FVKESK. Trimming took off 4 bases at V and 6 bases at J, with 14 bases between the two ends. The CDR3 length is 14 residues. CDR3 nucleotides: TGTGCCAGCAGCCTCGGAGGTTTTGGGGATACGCAGTATTTT. Encoded protein: CASSLGGFGDTQYF.

This clonotype has only one observation. V gene TRBV28 combines with J gene TRBJ1-1; D may be TRBD1 (5 bases). CDR1 is MDHEN, CDR2 SYDVKM, per germline. The CDR3 consists of 14 residues. Between the trimmed V and J ends, which lost 7 bases and 5 bases, there was a span of 17 bases. The CDR3 nucleotides are TGTGCCAGCACCCCCCTCCAGGGATCTACTGAAGCTTTCTTT. It yields the protein CASTPLQGSTEAFF.

The chain couples TRBV7-9 to TRBJ2-7; 9 bases fit TRBD1. The CDR3 runs to 13 residues. V lost 6 bases, J lost 2 bases, and 2 bases stayed unmatched. Germline V gives CDR1 SEHNR, CDR2 FQNEAQ (reference sequence). The CDR3 DNA follows: TGTGCCAGCAGGGGGACAGGGACCTACGAGCAGTACTTC. It is translated as CASRGTGTYEQYF.

This chain connects TRBV27 to TRBJ2-1; possibly TRBD2 for D (6 bases). CDR3 length equals 16 residues. Germline V gene data show CDR1 as MNHEY and CDR2 as SMNVEV (reference sequence). V lost 3 bases to trimming and J lost 0 bases, with 12 bases between them. Written as DNA, the CDR3 is TGTGCCAGCAGTTTGCCCGGGACTCACTCCTACAATGAGCAGTTCTTC. Its protein product is CASSLPGTHSYNEQFF.

The chain combines TRBV28 with TRBJ2-5; no clear D gene. Germline V gene sequence: CDR1 MDHEN, CDR2 SYDVKM. This CDR3 spans 14 amino acids. The V gene lost 0 bases and the J gene lost 5 bases, with 10 bases spanning the gap. In DNA form, the CDR3 reads TGTGCCAGCAGTTTATGGGGCAAACGGGAGACCCAGTACTTC. Translation: CASSLWGKRETQYF.

The chain joins TRBV7-3 to TRBJ1-1; maybe TRBD1 (5 bases). Trimming cost V 5 bases and J 4 bases, with 17 bases left between them. Germline values: CDR1 SGHTA, CDR2 FQGTGA. CDR3 length equals 15 residues. The CDR3 here is CASSPSLGGTTEAFF. The CDR3 DNA is TGTGCCAGCAGCCCGAGCTTGGGCGGGACCACTGAAGCTTTCTTT.

This chain joins TRBV19 and TRBJ1-1; 7 bases fit TRBD1. The CDR3 spans 13 residues. Losses at the gene ends were 5 bases for V and 4 bases for J; bases not matched to a gene: 4. The V gene's germline CDR1 is LNHDA and CDR2 SQIVND (reference sequence). The DNA for the CDR3 is TGTGCCAGTAGTCCTACAGGGGTCACTGAAGCTTTCTTT. This encodes CASSPTGVTEAFF.

The chain links TRBV13 to TRBJ2-3; 7 positions match TRBD1. Per the germline V gene, CDR1 is PRHDT and CDR2 is FYEKMQ (reference sequence). CDR3 length: 12 residues. V shed 1 base and J 14 bases; nucleotides not matched to a gene: 6. CDR3 amino acids: CASSLEGTAPYF. The CDR3 region has the DNA TGTGCCAGCAGCTTAGAAGGGACAGCGCCGTATTTT.

This chain joins TRBV29-1 and TRBJ2-7; weak D call: TRBD2 (6 bases). This CDR3 is built from 14 residues. V lost 0 bases and J 1 base, leaving 10 bases between the germline ends. Germline assignment: CDR1 SQVTM and CDR2 ANQGSEA. CDR3 loop: CSVEDPGSSYEQYF. The CDR3, as DNA: TGCAGCGTTGAAGATCCCGGGAGTTCCTACGAGCAGTACTTC.

V is TRBV3-1 and J is TRBJ1-5; D is unclear. The ends were cut back, 0 bases at V and 0 bases at J, with 15 bases in the middle. The CDR3 covers 18 residues. CDR1 and CDR2 (germline): LGHDT, YNNKEL (reference sequence). CDR3 sequence (DNA): TGTGCCAGCAGCCAAGATGAGGGAATGAGGAATAGCAATCAGCCCCAGCATTTT. Translation: CASSQDEGMRNSNQPQHF.

This clonotype occurred a few times. This chain joins TRBV29-1 and TRBJ2-7, with 8 bases identical to TRBD2. Germline V CDR1 and CDR2: SQVTM, ANQGSEA. This CDR3 is 14 amino acids long. Losses at the gene ends were 4 bases for V and 0 bases for J; bases not matched to a gene: 5. The CDR3 is CSVGAGDPSYEQYF. The CDR3 bases are TGCAGCGTTGGAGCGGGAGATCCCTCCTACGAGCAGTACTTC.

V gene TRBV30 combines with J gene TRBJ2-2, with 7 bases fitting TRBD1. CDR3 length equals 14 residues. In germline, CDR1 is GTSNPN, CDR2 SVGIG (reference sequence). V lost 0 bases, J lost 6 bases, and 4 bases stayed unmatched. The chain's CDR3 is CAWSVLGGPGELFF. CDR3 nucleotides: TGTGCCTGGAGTGTACTAGGGGGCCCCGGGGAGCTGTTTTTT.

The chain links TRBV12-3 or TRBV12-4 to TRBJ2-2; TRBD1 matches 9 bases. The CDR3 length is 17 residues. After removal of 5 bases from V and 6 bases from J, the junction contained 13 bases not matched to a gene. Written as DNA, the CDR3 is TGTGCCAGCAGTGCGCCGGGACAGGGAGGTAGCGCCGGGGAGCTGTTTTTT. It translates to CASSAPGQGGSAGELFF.

This chain joins TRBV23-1 and TRBJ2-7; 7 bases match TRBD2. TRBV23-1 is labeled an ORF, and its function is uncertain. With 6 bases clipped from V and 2 bases from J, the junction kept 10 bases outside the gene matches. This CDR3 region has 15 residues. CDR3 bases: TGCGCCAGCAGCCGGATCCAGCGGGGCACCTACGAGCAGTACTTC. It translates to CASSRIQRGTYEQYF.

This chain joins TRBV7-9 and TRBJ2-1; 14 nucleotides match TRBD2. Germline V gene data show CDR1 as SEHNR and CDR2 as FQNEAQ (reference sequence). The V and J ends lost 1 base and 9 bases, in that order; junction bases with no gene match: 5. The length of the CDR3 is 16 residues. CDR3 DNA sequence: TGTGCCAGCAGCTTAGGGACTAGCGGGAGGAGTCCTGAGCAGTTCTTC. Protein: CASSLGTSGRSPEQFF. Full variable domain (rest looked up from reference TRBV7-9 and TRBJ2-1): DTGVSQNPRHKITKRGQNVTFRCDPISEHNRLYWYRQTLGQGPEFLTYFQNEAQLEKSRLLSDRFSAERPKGSFSTLEIQRTEQGDSAMYLCASSLGTSGRSPEQFFGPGTRLTVL.

The chain couples TRBV28 to TRBJ2-7; TRBD1 matches at 7 bases. Germline V CDR1 and CDR2: MDHEN, SYDVKM. CDR3 length equals 14 residues. V lost 6 bases and J lost 5; bases outside the gene matches: 10. CDR3 coding DNA: TGTGCCAGCAGACCTTATACAGGGGACCACGAGCAGTACTTC. Translated, it gives CASRPYTGDHEQYF.

The chain links TRBV9 to TRBJ2-1; TRBD2 agrees at 7 bases. This CDR3 is 16 amino acids long. Trimming cost V 4 bases and J 0 bases; bases outside gene matches: 7. The germline CDR1 and CDR2 sequences are SGDLS and YYNGEE. Written as DNA, the CDR3 is TGTGCCAGCAGCTTTCCCCGGGAGGACTCCTACAATGAGCAGTTCTTC. This encodes CASSFPREDSYNEQFF.

The rearrangement uses TRBV7-9 and TRBJ2-5; D may be TRBD1 (6 bases). Germline V gene sequence: CDR1 SEHNR, CDR2 FQNEAQ (reference sequence). V was cut by 4 bases and J by 4 bases, with 10 bases left in between. CDR3 length: 13 amino acids. The CDR3: CASSWDKGETQYF. In DNA, the CDR3 is TGTGCCAGCAGCTGGGACAAGGGAGAGACCCAGTACTTC.

J is TRBJ2-7 and V is TRBV7-9; weak D call: TRBD2 (6 bases). The CDR3 runs to 14 residues. The germline V gene encodes CDR1 SEHNR and CDR2 FQNEAQ (reference sequence). Trimming left V 4 bases short and J 5 bases short, with 15 bases between. The CDR3 DNA sequence: TGTGCCAGCAGCTATTGGGGGGAATCCCACGAGCAGTACTTC. Its translation: CASSYWGESHEQYF.